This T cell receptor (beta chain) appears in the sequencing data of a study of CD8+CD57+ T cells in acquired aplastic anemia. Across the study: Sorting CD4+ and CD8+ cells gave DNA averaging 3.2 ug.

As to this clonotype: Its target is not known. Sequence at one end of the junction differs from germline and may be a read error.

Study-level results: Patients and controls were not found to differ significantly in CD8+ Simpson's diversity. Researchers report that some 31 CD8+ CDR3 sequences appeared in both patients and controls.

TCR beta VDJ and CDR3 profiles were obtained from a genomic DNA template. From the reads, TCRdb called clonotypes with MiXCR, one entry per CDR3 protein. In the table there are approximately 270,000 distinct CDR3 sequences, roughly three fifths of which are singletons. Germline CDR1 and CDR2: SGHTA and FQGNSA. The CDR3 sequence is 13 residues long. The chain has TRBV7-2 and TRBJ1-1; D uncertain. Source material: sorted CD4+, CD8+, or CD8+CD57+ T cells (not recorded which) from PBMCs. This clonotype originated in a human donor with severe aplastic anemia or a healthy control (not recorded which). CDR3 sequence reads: CASSLAVKTEALF. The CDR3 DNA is TGCGCCAGCAGCTTAGCAGTTAAGACTGAAGCTTTATTT.